This T cell receptor (beta chain) was retrieved from a study of somatic mutations in cytotoxic T cells in rheumatoid arthritis. This clone was found once. CDR3 size: 15 residues. Germline CDR1 MNHEY, CDR2 SVGAGI. Trimming pared 2 bases from V and 0 bases from J, leaving 11 bases between. This table comes from immunoSEQ multiplex PCR, and its TCRdb copy is limited to in-frame clones, with some not included. Of about 10,000 clones listed, 89% are singletons. The TCR originated in a woman aged 18-30 years with rheumatoid arthritis. The sample taken for sequencing was CD4+ T cells sorted from blood. This chain connects TRBV6-5 to TRBJ2-7; D is unclear. The chain's CDR3 is CASSYKDSSSYEQYF. The CDR3 DNA sequence: TGTGCCAGCAGTTACAAAGACTCGAGCTCCTACGAGCAGTACTTC.